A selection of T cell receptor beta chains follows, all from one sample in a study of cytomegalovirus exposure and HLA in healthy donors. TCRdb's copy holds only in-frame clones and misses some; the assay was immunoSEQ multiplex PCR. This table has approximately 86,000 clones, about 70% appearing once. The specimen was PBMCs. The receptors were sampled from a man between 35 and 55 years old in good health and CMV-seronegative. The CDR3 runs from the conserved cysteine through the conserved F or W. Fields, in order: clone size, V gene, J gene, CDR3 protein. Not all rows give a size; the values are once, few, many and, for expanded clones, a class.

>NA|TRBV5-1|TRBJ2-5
CASSLRGQGQETQYF
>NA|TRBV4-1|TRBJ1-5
CASPLRGQANQPQHF
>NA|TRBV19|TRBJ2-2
CASSTTWTGKDTGELFF
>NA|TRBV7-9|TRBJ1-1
CASSWVGHNTESFF
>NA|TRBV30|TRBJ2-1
CAWIPGLAANEQFF
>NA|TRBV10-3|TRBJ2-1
CAISPGRLQGDEQFF
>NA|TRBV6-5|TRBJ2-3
CASRSYLTTDTQYF
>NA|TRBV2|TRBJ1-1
CASKDRGRAAFF
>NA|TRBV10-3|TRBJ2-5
CAISSATEETQYF
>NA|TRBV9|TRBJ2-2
CASSDALGGTGELFF
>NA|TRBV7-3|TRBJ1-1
CASSPERAKGAFF
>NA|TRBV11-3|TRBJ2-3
CASSLGLTDTQYF
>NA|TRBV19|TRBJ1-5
CASKWLEGNQPQHF
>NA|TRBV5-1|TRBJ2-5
CASSLGLATVETQYF
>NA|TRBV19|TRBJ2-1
CASKVGGQNNEQFF
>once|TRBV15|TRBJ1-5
CATSKGQGDQPQHF
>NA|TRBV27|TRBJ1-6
CASSLEGRNSPLHF
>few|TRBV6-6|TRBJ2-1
CASSTYSGGTAYEQFF
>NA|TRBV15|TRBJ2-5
CATSRAAAETQYF
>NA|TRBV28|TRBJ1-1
CASMEDPNTEAFF
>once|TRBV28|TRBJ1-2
CASSPTRDFYGYTF
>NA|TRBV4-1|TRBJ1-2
CASSHYDRDYGYTF
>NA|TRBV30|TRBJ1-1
CAWGGDRFEAFF
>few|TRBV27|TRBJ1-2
CASSPLPGTGNYTF
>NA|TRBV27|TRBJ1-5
CASSFRPGSAQHF
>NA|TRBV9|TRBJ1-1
CASSARDRDAEAFF
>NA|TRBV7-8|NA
CASSAYHGATHEQYF
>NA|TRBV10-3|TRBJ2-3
CAISARERDTQYF
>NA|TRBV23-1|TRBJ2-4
CASSQSSPGEAKNIQYF